This entry concerns a single T cell receptor (beta chain). This sample was included in a study of cytomegalovirus exposure and HLA in healthy donors. V was trimmed by 5 bases and J by 9 bases, leaving 13 bases between them. Germline V gives CDR1 MNHEY, CDR2 SVGAGI. The CDR3 spans 12 residues. TCRdb keeps only in-frame clones here, not all; method: immunoSEQ multiplex PCR. The data contain over 200,000 clones, about 90% of them singletons. This receptor was identified in a woman between 18 and 30 years old in good health and CMV-seronegative. J is TRBJ1-2 and V is TRBV6-5; D might be TRBD1 (5 bases). Sequencing was carried out using PBMCs. This chain's CDR3 is CASSPGLNRYTF. CDR3 DNA: TGTGCCAGCAGTCCAGGGTTGAATCGCTACACCTTC.